The 30 T cell receptor beta chains presented below share a single source sample, sequenced in a study of T-cell memory formation after mild COVID-19. TCRdb independently ran MiXCR on the 5' RACE reads; one entry per CDR3 protein. This table holds approximately 290,000 distinct CDR3 sequences, just under 20% found once. Sequencing used PBMCs or a T cell subset sorted from them (not recorded which). Receptor source: a man between 18 and 29 years old who had mild COVID-19 (a few samples of this study predate the infection). Cell type and time point are not known.

This clonotype was seen a handful of times. This chain connects TRBV12-3 or TRBV12-4 to TRBJ2-7, with D possibly being TRBD1 (6 bases). Deletions cut 6 bases from V and 3 bases from J, with 12 bases between. This CDR3 has 13 amino acids. CDR3 bases: TGTGCCAGCAGACCTCAACAGGGCTACGAGCAGTACTTC. Translation gives CASRPQQGYEQYF.

This clonotype was picked up a small number of times. The rearrangement links TRBV29-1 to TRBJ2-1, with D perhaps matching TRBD1 (5 bases). The CDR3 loop spans 11 amino acids. Germline V lookup: CDR1 SQVTM, CDR2 ANQGSEA. V gave up 3 bases and J gave up 8 bases, with 8 bases separating them. For the CDR3, the DNA is TGCAGCGTTGATTGGGGCGATGAGCAGTTCTTC. Translation: CSVDWGDEQFF.

This clonotype was seen a handful of times. The chain combines TRBV9 with TRBJ2-1; D possibly matches TRBD1 or TRBD2 (7 bases each). V was trimmed by 3 bases and J by 0 bases, leaving 10 bases between them. Germline CDR1 reads SGDLS; CDR2 reads YYNGEE. The CDR3 contains 15 residues. CDR3 bases: TGTGCCAGCAGCGCAGGGGGGGCCTCCTACAATGAGCAGTTCTTC. Encoded protein: CASSAGGASYNEQFF.

Ten or more counts support this clonotype. The chain couples TRBV7-9 to TRBJ2-5; 7 bases are a match to TRBD2. Germline CDR1 is SEHNR and CDR2 is FQNEAQ (reference sequence). The J segment lost 2 bases and the V segment lost 6 bases, leaving 3 bases of the junction unmatched. The CDR3 spans 13 residues. CDR3 region: CASSSAGQETQYF. In DNA, the CDR3 is TGTGCCAGCAGTTCAGCGGGGCAAGAGACCCAGTACTTC.

This clonotype was observed a handful of times. The CDR3 here is CSARDEPGKDQETQYF. CDR3 coding DNA: TGCAGTGCTAGAGATGAGCCGGGGAAAGACCAAGAGACCCAGTACTTC. The chain uses TRBV20-1 and TRBJ2-5; TRBD2 is a possible D gene (5 bases). CDR3 length: 16 amino acids. V was clipped by 0 bases and J by 0 bases, with 14 bases between them. CDR1 and CDR2 (germline): DFQATT, SNEGSKA (reference sequence).

This clonotype was recorded a few times. The chain is built from TRBV28 and TRBJ2-1; D might be TRBD2 (6 bases). V dropped 4 bases and J dropped 4 bases, with 14 bases sitting between them. Germline loops: CDR1 MDHEN, CDR2 SYDVKM. The CDR3 covers 15 residues. The DNA for the CDR3 is TGTGCCAGCAGTTCCCCGGGACTGGTTTACAATGAGCAGTTCTTC. As protein: CASSSPGLVYNEQFF. Complete variable domain (other parts from reference TRBV28 and TRBJ2-1): DVKVTQSSRYLVKRTGEKVFLECVQDMDHENMFWYRQDPGLGLRLIYFSYDVKMKEKGDIPEGYSVSREKKERFSLILESASTNQTSMYLCASSSPGLVYNEQFFGPGTRLTVL.

The chain carries TRBV7-9 and TRBJ2-4; no clear D gene. CDR3 length equals 15 residues. CDR1 SEHNR and CDR2 FQNEAQ come from the germline V gene (reference sequence). The V end was cut by 3 bases, the J end by 6 bases, with 15 bases between. DNA of the CDR3: TGTGCCAGCAGCTTCTCCGGAGAGGCGAGAAACATTCAGTACTTC. Its protein product is CASSFSGEARNIQYF.

This clonotype showed up just a few times. The V and J genes are TRBV9 and TRBJ1-1; 7 bases match TRBD1. Germline V gives CDR1 SGDLS, CDR2 YYNGEE. The CDR3 has 12 residues. V lost 3 bases to trimming and J lost 5 bases; unmatched junction nucleotides: 1. The CDR3 is CASSGDSTEAFF. The CDR3 DNA sequence: TGTGCCAGCAGCGGGGACAGTACTGAAGCTTTCTTT.

The gene calls are TRBV4-3 and TRBJ2-7, with 8 positions matching TRBD2. The length of the CDR3 is 15 residues. Germline CDR1 and CDR2: LGHNA and YSLEER. With 3 bases clipped from V and 1 base from J, the junction kept 5 bases outside the gene matches. For the CDR3, the DNA is TGCGCCAGCAGCCAGGCCCCTAGCGGGTCCTACGAGCAGTACTTC. It encodes CASSQAPSGSYEQYF.

Comments on this clonotype: A read error may produce the germline difference seen at one junction end. The chain couples TRBV6-5 to TRBJ2-7, with D possibly TRBD2 on 5 matching bases. This CDR3 is 12 amino acids long. Per the germline V gene, CDR1 is MNHEY and CDR2 is SVGAGI. The CDR3 reads CDSGTSSYEQYF. DNA for the CDR3: TGTGACAGCGGTACGAGCTCCTACGAGCAGTACTTC.

The rearrangement joins TRBV3-1 to TRBJ1-5; possible D gene TRBD1, 5 bases. Germline CDR1 LGHDT, CDR2 YNNKEL (reference sequence). Deletions cut 1 base from V and 4 bases from J, with 11 bases between. This CDR3 has 15 residues. CDR3 amino acids: CASSQGGRGNQPQHF. The CDR3 DNA follows: TGTGCCAGCAGCCAAGGAGGTCGGGGGAATCAGCCCCAGCATTTT.

This clonotype has just one count. V is TRBV5-1 and J is TRBJ2-2; 7 positions agree with TRBD1. Losses at the gene ends were 2 bases for V and 1 base for J; bases not matched to a gene: 8. CDR3 length equals 17 residues. Germline CDR1 is SGHRS and CDR2 is YFSETQ. The CDR3 nucleotides are TGCGCCAGCAGCTTCTTCGATGCAGGGGGGAACACCGGGGAGCTGTTTTTT. It codes for CASSFFDAGGNTGELFF.

This clonotype was recorded a few times. V is TRBV28 and J is TRBJ2-7; TRBD1 matches 7 bases. V shed 7 bases, J shed 7 bases, and the junction held 16 bases outside the gene matches. This CDR3 contains 15 residues. The V gene's germline CDR1 is MDHEN and CDR2 SYDVKM. The CDR3 DNA follows: TGTGCCAGCACTTCGGACAGGACCCCTCTGGGGGAGCAGTACGTC. Translating gives CASTSDRTPLGEQYV.

This clonotype was picked up a small number of times. The chain joins TRBV7-2 to TRBJ1-6; D perhaps matches TRBD1 (5 bases). The germline V gene encodes CDR1 SGHTA and CDR2 FQGNSA. The germline V and J ends were trimmed by 3 bases and 8 bases, with 11 bases remaining between them. The CDR3 length is 14 residues. The CDR3 nucleotides are TGTGCCAGCAGCTTGCAGGGATTGGATTCACCCCTCCACTTT. Translation: CASSLQGLDSPLHF.

This clonotype occurred a few times. The J gene is TRBJ1-1, the V gene TRBV12-3 or TRBV12-4, with a possible D match to TRBD1 (5 bases). The germline V and J ends were trimmed by 6 bases and 1 base, with 12 bases remaining between them. CDR3 length: 14 amino acids. In DNA form, the CDR3 reads TGTGCCAGCAGCCCCCACGGGGGGAACACTGAAGCTTTCTTT. It specifies CASSPHGGNTEAFF.

This clonotype showed up just a few times. J is TRBJ2-2 and V is TRBV6-2 or TRBV6-3; 9 positions match TRBD1. The CDR3 is 15 amino acids. V lost 3 bases to trimming and J lost 6 bases; unmatched junction nucleotides: 5. Germline lookup yields CDR1 MNHEY and CDR2 SVGEGT. CDR3 DNA sequence: TGTGCCAGCAGTTATTATGGACAGGGGTCCGGGGAGCTGTTTTTT. Its protein is CASSYYGQGSGELFF.

In its sample, this clonotype was seen many times. The chain carries TRBV9 and TRBJ1-1; 8 bases fit TRBD1. The trim removed 3 bases at V and 5 bases at J, leaving 9 bases unmatched. Looked up from germline, CDR1 is SGDLS and CDR2 is YYNGEE. There are 15 residues in the CDR3. The CDR3 nucleotides are TGTGCCAGCAGCGCCGTCGACAGGGGTTGGACTGAAGCTTTCTTT. Translation: CASSAVDRGWTEAFF.

The chain joins TRBV4-2 to TRBJ1-5; D unresolved. Trimming cost V 1 base and J 4 bases, with 14 bases left between them. This CDR3 region has 16 residues. CDR1 is LGHNA and CDR2 is YNFKEQ in the germline V gene. CDR3 protein: CASSQGPTAGNQPQHF. In nucleotides, the CDR3 is TGTGCCAGCAGCCAAGGGCCGACGGCGGGTAATCAGCCCCAGCATTTT.

The rearrangement uses TRBV6-5 and TRBJ2-5, with TRBD2 matching over 13 bases. The CDR3 contains 21 residues. V lost 2 bases to trimming and J lost 1 base; unmatched junction nucleotides: 16. Germline V gene sequence: CDR1 MNHEY, CDR2 SVGAGI. The CDR3 sequence is CASSYRYKGLAGNAIQETQYF. CDR3 coding DNA: TGTGCCAGCAGTTACCGTTACAAGGGACTAGCGGGGAACGCCATCCAAGAGACCCAGTACTTC.

The chain links TRBV7-9 to TRBJ2-1, with 9 bases fitting TRBD2. CDR1 SEHNR and CDR2 FQNEAQ come from the germline V gene (reference sequence). The CDR3 runs 16 residues. Trimming removed 5 bases from V and 4 bases from J; junction bases left unmatched: 9. CDR3 DNA: TGTGCCAGCAGCCCAGGAGCGGGGGGACGATACAATGAGCAGTTCTTC. Protein product: CASSPGAGGRYNEQFF.

This sequence joins TRBV11-2 and TRBJ1-2, with TRBD1 as a possible D gene (6 bases). The CDR3 contains 14 residues. V lost 5 bases, J lost 7 bases, and 17 bases lay in between. Germline assignment: CDR1 SGHAT and CDR2 FQNNGV. The CDR3 spells CASSPGAGGAGYTF. The CDR3 DNA is TGTGCCAGCAGCCCTGGCGCCGGGGGCGCTGGCTACACCTTC.

The J gene is TRBJ2-2, the V gene TRBV28; a possible D gene is TRBD1 (5 bases). Germline assignment: CDR1 MDHEN and CDR2 SYDVKM. The CDR3 runs to 12 residues. V lost 8 bases, J lost 5 bases, and 9 bases lay in between. CDR3 amino acids: CASGQLTGELFF. In DNA form, the CDR3 reads TGTGCCAGCGGACAACTAACCGGGGAGCTGTTTTTT.

The rearrangement uses TRBV27 and TRBJ2-3; D might be TRBD2 (5 bases). Trimming took off 5 bases at V and 4 bases at J, with 25 bases between the two ends. The CDR3 loop spans 18 amino acids. Germline CDR1 is MNHEY and CDR2 is SMNVEV (reference sequence). The CDR3 reads CASSVDRAVDLSPDTQYF. The CDR3 bases are TGTGCCAGCAGTGTCGATAGGGCTGTGGACTTATCTCCAGATACGCAGTATTTT.

The chain links TRBV5-1 to TRBJ2-3, with TRBD2 matching over 9 bases. CDR1 SGHRS and CDR2 YFSETQ come from the germline V gene. Germline trimming cut 6 bases from V and 0 bases from J; bases unmatched to any gene: 14. The CDR3 consists of 18 residues. DNA of the CDR3: TGCGCCAGCAAAAGCGGAGTAGCGGGGGCCCCTAGCACAGATACGCAGTATTTT. Its protein product is CASKSGVAGAPSTDTQYF.

A few counts support this clonotype. This sequence joins TRBV5-1 and TRBJ2-5; D is possibly TRBD1 (5 bases). Trimming left V 3 bases short and J 4 bases short, with 16 bases between. Germline-derived CDR1 and CDR2 are SGHRS and YFSETQ. The CDR3 totals 15 residues. The CDR3 DNA reads TGCGCCAGCAGCTCCACGGACAATTCAGGAGAGACCCAGTACTTC. It specifies CASSSTDNSGETQYF.

This chain connects TRBV7-3 to TRBJ2-3, with 8 bases identical to TRBD1. Germline V gene data show CDR1 as SGHTA and CDR2 as FQGTGA. J was trimmed by 2 bases and V by 5 bases; bases with no gene match: 6. The CDR3 sequence is 15 residues long. The CDR3 loop is CASSLTGATTDTQYF. The DNA of the CDR3 is TGTGCCAGCAGCCTGACAGGGGCGACCACAGATACGCAGTATTTT.

This chain uses TRBV21-1 with TRBJ2-7; the table's TRBD1 call for D was not verified on the DNA. TRBV21-1 is a recognized pseudogene. The CDR3 is 16 amino acids. CDR3: CASSAGRRTGRYEQYV. CDR3 nucleotide sequence: TGTGCCAGCAGCGCGGGACGTCGGACAGGGAGGTACGAGCAGTACGTC.

This chain links TRBV20-1 with TRBJ1-1, with D perhaps TRBD1 (5 bases). V dropped 6 bases and J dropped 4 bases, with 12 bases sitting between them. CDR1 and CDR2 from the germline V gene are DFQATT and SNEGSKA (reference sequence). This CDR3 contains 12 residues. The CDR3: CSAARQSTEAFF. CDR3 bases: TGCAGTGCGGCGCGACAGAGCACTGAAGCTTTCTTT.

This clonotype turned up a few times. V gene TRBV6-2 or TRBV6-3 combines with J gene TRBJ1-6, with D tentatively TRBD1 (6 bases). The CDR3 is 12 amino acids. Germline V gene data show CDR1 as MNHEY and CDR2 as SVGEGT. V was cut by 6 bases and J by 9 bases, with 9 bases left in between. The CDR3 sequence: CASRGRGSPLHF. The CDR3 nucleotides are TGTGCCAGCAGGGGCAGGGGTTCACCCCTCCACTTT.

This clonotype was observed a handful of times. The chain couples TRBV6-5 to TRBJ1-1; D gene ambiguous. V lost 0 bases, J lost 5 bases, and 10 bases lay in between. Germline V gene sequence: CDR1 MNHEY, CDR2 SVGAGI. This CDR3 spans 14 amino acids. The CDR3 sequence: CASSYSQASTEAFF. The CDR3, as DNA: TGTGCCAGCAGTTACTCCCAGGCGAGTACTGAAGCTTTCTTT.